The 29 T cell receptor beta chains given below trace back to one sample, sequenced in a study of OX40 agonist ivuxolimab in advanced cancers. TCRdb's copy holds only in-frame clones and misses some; the assay was immunoSEQ multiplex PCR. The sample comprises about 21,000 clones, approximately 80% of which are singletons, and approximately 14% rests with the top ten. The material was CD4+ or CD8+ T cells sorted from blood, obtained in a trial of the OX40 agonist ivuxolimab. The receptors shown here come from an adult with an advanced solid tumor such as melanoma, head and neck, liver or kidney cancer.

V and J are TRBV5-1 and TRBJ2-3, with D possibly called TRBD1 or TRBD2 (5 bases each). The V end was cut by 3 bases, the J end by 2 bases, with 16 bases between. The germline CDR1 and CDR2 sequences are SGHRS and YFSETQ. This CDR3 region has 16 residues. The CDR3 DNA reads TGCGCCAGCAGCTCTTCGGGGACCCACCCCACAGATACGCAGTATTTT. Protein: CASSSSGTHPTDTQYF.

The gene calls are TRBV10-1 and TRBJ2-3; 7 bases are shared with TRBD1. The V gene end was trimmed by 3 bases and the J gene end by 2 bases; junction bases not matched to a gene: 5. Per germline, CDR1 WNHNN and CDR2 SYGVQD (reference sequence). This CDR3 spans 15 amino acids. In nucleotides, the CDR3 is TGCGCCAGCAGTGAAGGGGGCCTGATCACAGATACGCAGTATTTT. It translates to CASSEGGLITDTQYF.

The chain links TRBV9 to TRBJ2-5; 11 bases are shared with TRBD2. With V trimmed by 2 bases and J by 0 bases, 9 bases remained unmatched. Per the germline V gene, CDR1 is SGDLS and CDR2 is YYNGEE. This CDR3 spans 18 amino acids. The CDR3 loop reads CASSVELAGGTNQETQYF. The DNA for the CDR3 is TGTGCCAGCAGCGTCGAGTTAGCGGGGGGGACCAACCAAGAGACCCAGTACTTC.

The chain couples TRBV9 to TRBJ2-1, with D hard to call. This CDR3 is built from 15 residues. Germline V CDR1 and CDR2: SGDLS, YYNGEE. V dropped 4 bases and J dropped 0 bases, with 11 bases sitting between them. For the CDR3, the DNA is TGTGCCAGCAGCCCCCTAGTCAGCTCCTACAATGAGCAGTTCTTC. It codes for CASSPLVSSYNEQFF.

The genes are TRBV27 and TRBJ1-5; D remains unclear. With 1 base removed from V and 1 base from J, the gap between germline ends came to 5 bases. The CDR3 runs 14 residues. Per germline, CDR1 MNHEY and CDR2 SMNVEV (reference sequence). The CDR3 DNA follows: TGTGCCAGCAGTTTATGGGAAAGCAATCAGCCCCAGCATTTT. Protein: CASSLWESNQPQHF.

The chain combines TRBV7-9 with TRBJ1-2; 8 positions agree with TRBD1. The CDR3 runs 13 residues. In germline, CDR1 is SEHNR, CDR2 FQNEAQ (reference sequence). The trim removed 7 bases at V and 8 bases at J, leaving 9 bases unmatched. CDR3 sequence (DNA): TGTGCCAGCACCATGAACAGGGGGATAGGCTACACCTTC. Translating gives CASTMNRGIGYTF.

J is TRBJ2-7 and V is TRBV14; D remains unclear. V was shortened by 4 bases and J by 2 bases, with 9 bases between the two germline ends. Germline V gene lookup returns CDR1 SGHDN and CDR2 FVKESK. This CDR3 contains 13 residues. The CDR3 spells CASSPGPTYEQYF. CDR3 bases: TGTGCCAGCAGCCCTGGGCCAACCTACGAGCAGTACTTC.

V and J are TRBV7-2 and TRBJ1-3, with TRBD1 matching over 7 bases. The germline CDR1 and CDR2 sequences are SGHTA and FQGNSA. V lost 1 base, J lost 4 bases, and 4 bases stayed unmatched. The CDR3 covers 15 residues. The CDR3 nucleotides are TGTGCCAGCAGCTTAGGACAGGGCGCCGGAAACACCATATATTTT. Protein: CASSLGQGAGNTIYF.

This chain uses TRBV5-8 with TRBJ2-3, with D perhaps assigned TRBD1 or TRBD2 (6 bases each). The germline CDR1 and CDR2 sequences are SGHTS and YDEGEE. The CDR3 runs to 19 residues. Trimming stripped 4 bases from V and 2 bases from J, with 26 bases between. CDR3 nucleotides: TGTGCCAGCAGCGTAAATACAAAACAGGGCCGCGGGGTCACAGATACGCAGTATTTT. As protein: CASSVNTKQGRGVTDTQYF. Combining the CDR3 with reference TRBV5-8 and TRBJ2-3 gives the whole variable domain EAGVTQSPTHLIKTRGQQATLRCSPISGHTSVYWYQQALGLGLQFLLWYDEGEERNRGNFPPRFSGRQFPNYSSELNVNALELEDSALYLCASSVNTKQGRGVTDTQYFGPGTRLTVL.

In this sample, this clone turned up a few times. This rearrangement joins TRBV29-1 to TRBJ2-1; 10 nucleotides line up with TRBD1. The V and J ends lost 7 bases and 6 bases, in that order; junction bases with no gene match: 6. Germline V lookup: CDR1 SQVTM, CDR2 ANQGSEA. The CDR3 extends over 13 amino acids. The CDR3: CSGGQGGPNEQFF. CDR3 sequence (DNA): TGCAGCGGTGGACAGGGGGGTCCCAATGAGCAGTTCTTC.

J is TRBJ1-1 and V is TRBV7-6; D perhaps matches TRBD1 (5 bases). V shed 5 bases and J shed 7 bases, with 11 bases lying between them. This CDR3 has 12 amino acids. Germline V gene data show CDR1 as SGHVS and CDR2 as FNYEAQ. The CDR3 DNA sequence: TGTGCCAGCAGCCTACCGGGGGGTGAAGCTTTCTTT. Translation gives CASSLPGGEAFF.

V usage is TRBV18 and J usage is TRBJ2-1; D is perhaps TRBD1 (7 bases). The CDR3 spans 15 residues. V dropped 0 bases and J dropped 7 bases, with 13 bases sitting between them. Germline V gives CDR1 KGHSH, CDR2 LQKENI. The CDR3 reads CASSPPDRRANEQFF. CDR3 nucleotide sequence: TGTGCCAGCTCACCACCGGACAGGAGGGCTAATGAGCAGTTCTTC.

The V call is TRBV9, the J call TRBJ2-5, with 10 bases lining up with TRBD1. Germline CDR1 and CDR2: SGDLS and YYNGEE. The CDR3 covers 20 residues. J was trimmed by 1 base and V by 3 bases; bases with no gene match: 18. The chain's CDR3 is CASSAGDRGAPHAGQETQYF. The CDR3 DNA is TGTGCCAGCAGCGCTGGGGACAGGGGCGCGCCCCACGCGGGCCAAGAGACCCAGTACTTC.

The rearrangement joins TRBV10-3 to TRBJ2-1; the D is unclear. Germline V lookup: CDR1 ENHRY, CDR2 SYGVKD. The V and J ends lost 2 bases and 0 bases respectively, with 8 bases between them. There are 15 residues in the CDR3. The CDR3 DNA follows: TGTGCCATCAGTGAGGGCGGAAGCTCCTACAATGAGCAGTTCTTC. Its protein is CAISEGGSSYNEQFF.

The chain is built from TRBV9 and TRBJ2-3; D unresolved. The CDR3 spans 12 residues. Trimming cost V 2 bases and J 4 bases, with 5 bases left between them. From germline, CDR1 is SGDLS and CDR2 YYNGEE. CDR3 coding DNA: TGTGCCAGCAGCGTGTCCCCAGATACGCAGTATTTT. The encoded protein is CASSVSPDTQYF.

This chain joins TRBV14 and TRBJ1-3; D gene uncertain. The germline V gene encodes CDR1 SGHDN and CDR2 FVKESK. V was pared by 1 base and J by 7 bases, with 14 bases between. This CDR3 spans 15 amino acids. The CDR3 DNA reads TGTGCCAGCAGCCAAGGAGGCACGTCGAGGAACACCATATATTTT. This gives the protein CASSQGGTSRNTIYF. Complete variable domain (other parts from reference TRBV14 and TRBJ1-3): EAGVTQFPSHSVIEKGQTVTLRCDPISGHDNLYWYRRVMGKEIKFLLHFVKESKQDESGMPNNRFLAERTGGTYSTLKVQPAELEDSGVYFCASSQGGTSRNTIYFGEGSWLTVV.

The chain is built from TRBV5-1 and TRBJ2-7; D possibly corresponds to TRBD1 (5 bases). CDR3 length: 12 residues. Trimming left V 5 bases short and J 2 bases short, with 8 bases between. Germline V gene data show CDR1 as SGHRS and CDR2 as YFSETQ. This chain's CDR3 is CASRDTTYEQYF. CDR3 DNA: TGCGCCAGCAGGGACACTACCTACGAGCAGTACTTC.

This clone was detected a few times. The CDR3 nucleotides read TGTGCCAGCAGCTTATCGGGCCTCAATAATTCACCCCTCCACTTT. Translating it yields CASSLSGLNNSPLHF. The rearrangement uses TRBV7-8 and TRBJ1-6; D not certain. The CDR3 spans 15 residues. V lost 2 bases and J 5 bases, leaving 10 bases between the germline ends. From germline, CDR1 is SGHVS and CDR2 FQNEAQ. Drawing the rest from reference TRBV7-8 and TRBJ1-6, the complete variable domain is GAGVSQSPRYKVAKRGQDVALRCDPISGHVSLFWYQQALGQGPEFLTYFQNEAQLDKSGLPSDRFFAERPEGSVSTLKIQRTQQEDSAVYLCASSLSGLNNSPLHFGNGTRLTVT.

Comments on this clone: Other DNA variants within this sample encode the same CDR3. The chain recombines TRBV21-1 with TRBJ2-7; TRBD1 reflects the table's D call only, with no check against the DNA. TRBV21-1 is tagged as a pseudogene. The CDR3 extends over 14 amino acids. The CDR3 sequence: CASNQGRQEYEQYF. The CDR3 DNA sequence: TGTGCCAGCAATCAGGGGCGTCAAGAATACGAGCAGTACTTC.

This chain links TRBV6-1 with TRBJ1-1, with a weak D call TRBD1 (5 bases). The CDR3 extends over 14 amino acids. The germline V and J ends were trimmed by 6 bases and 1 base, with 12 bases remaining between them. CDR1 and CDR2 (germline): MNHNS, SASEGT. The CDR3 nucleotides are TGTGCCAGCAGCCCCGACAGAGGGAACACTGAAGCTTTCTTT. Protein product: CASSPDRGNTEAFF.

V usage is TRBV7-2 and J usage is TRBJ2-3, with D perhaps TRBD1 (6 bases). With 1 base removed from V and 2 bases from J, the gap between germline ends came to 10 bases. The length of the CDR3 is 15 residues. From germline, CDR1 is SGHTA and CDR2 FQGNSA. The CDR3 bases are TGTGCCAGCAGCTTAGGGGACACCGCCACAGATACGCAGTATTTT. This encodes CASSLGDTATDTQYF.

The chain employs TRBV13 and TRBJ2-5, with 11 bases that match TRBD1. The ends lost 4 bases at V and 0 bases at J; junction bases unmatched: 4. Germline V gives CDR1 PRHDT, CDR2 FYEKMQ (reference sequence). The CDR3 loop spans 16 amino acids. This chain's CDR3 is CASSSRDRGYQETQYF. CDR3 coding DNA: TGTGCCAGCAGCTCTAGGGACAGGGGGTACCAAGAGACCCAGTACTTC.

The chain joins TRBV6-6 to TRBJ1-4; D not certain. Germline CDR1 and CDR2: MNHNY and SVGAGI (reference sequence). The CDR3 covers 12 residues. With 0 bases removed from V and 8 bases from J, the gap between germline ends came to 4 bases. CDR3 residues: CASSYSDEKLFF. CDR3 in DNA: TGTGCCAGCAGTTACTCGGACGAAAAACTGTTTTTT.

CDR3 bases: TGCGCCAGCAGCCGTAGGGTAGGCGGGGGGGCCACCGGGGAGCTGTTTTTT. Translating it yields CASSRRVGGGATGELFF. The rearrangement joins TRBV4-3 to TRBJ2-2, with 9 positions matching TRBD2. Trimming at V came to 4 bases and at J to 4 bases, leaving 10 bases not matched to a gene. CDR3 length: 17 amino acids. Germline V gives CDR1 LGHNA, CDR2 YSLEER.

The chain uses TRBV7-2 and TRBJ2-7; a possible D gene is TRBD1 (5 bases). V was shortened by 0 bases and J by 1 base, with 13 bases between the two germline ends. CDR3 length: 16 residues. Germline V CDR1 and CDR2: SGHTA, FQGNSA. The CDR3 reads CASSLAGQKRSYEQYF. CDR3 sequence (DNA): TGTGCCAGCAGCTTAGCTGGACAAAAGAGGTCCTACGAGCAGTACTTC. Based on the CDR3 plus reference TRBV7-2 and TRBJ2-7, the full variable domain is GAGVSQSPSNKVTEKGKDVELRCDPISGHTALYWYRQSLGQGLEFLIYFQGNSAPDKSGLPSDRFSAERTGGSVSTLTIQRTQQEDSAVYLCASSLAGQKRSYEQYFGPGTRLTVT.

The chain joins TRBV2 to TRBJ2-5, with D possibly being TRBD1 (5 bases). TRBJ2-7 explains the end of the DNA better; the J call may be wrong. CDR3 length: 14 amino acids. Per the germline V gene, CDR1 is SNHLY and CDR2 is FYNNEI. The CDR3 loop reads CASLGQGLAYEQYF. The CDR3 DNA follows: TGTGCCAGCTTAGGGCAGGGATTAGCCTACGAGCAGTACTTC.

This chain joins TRBV11-2 and TRBJ1-2; D unclear. V was cut by 1 base and J by 6 bases, with 9 bases left in between. Germline V gives CDR1 SGHAT, CDR2 FQNNGV. The CDR3 extends over 13 amino acids. In DNA form, the CDR3 reads TGTGCCAGCAGCTTAGTATGGGTGGATGGCTACACCTTC. It specifies CASSLVWVDGYTF. The variable domain in full, completed from reference TRBV11-2 and TRBJ1-2, reads EAGVAQSPRYKIIEKRQSVAFWCNPISGHATLYWYQQILGQGPKLLIQFQNNGVVDDSQLPKDRFSAERLKGVDSTLKIQPAKLEDSAVYLCASSLVWVDGYTFGSGTRLTVV.

The chain employs TRBV7-3 and TRBJ2-2; no firm D call. The germline V gene encodes CDR1 SGHTA and CDR2 FQGTGA. Between the trimmed V and J ends, which lost 1 base and 6 bases, there was a span of 9 bases. The CDR3 runs 14 residues. Written as DNA, the CDR3 is TGTGCCAGCAGCTTAATCAGCTCCGCCGGGGAGCTGTTTTTT. Its protein is CASSLISSAGELFF.

The chain has TRBV27 and TRBJ2-1; TRBD1 agrees at 9 bases. Germline values: CDR1 MNHEY, CDR2 SMNVEV (reference sequence). V shed 5 bases, J shed 6 bases, and the junction held 11 bases outside the gene matches. The CDR3 is 16 residues long. The DNA for the CDR3 is TGTGCCAGCAGTCCTACAGGGACAGGGCTACCCAATGAGCAGTTCTTC. Its protein product is CASSPTGTGLPNEQFF.